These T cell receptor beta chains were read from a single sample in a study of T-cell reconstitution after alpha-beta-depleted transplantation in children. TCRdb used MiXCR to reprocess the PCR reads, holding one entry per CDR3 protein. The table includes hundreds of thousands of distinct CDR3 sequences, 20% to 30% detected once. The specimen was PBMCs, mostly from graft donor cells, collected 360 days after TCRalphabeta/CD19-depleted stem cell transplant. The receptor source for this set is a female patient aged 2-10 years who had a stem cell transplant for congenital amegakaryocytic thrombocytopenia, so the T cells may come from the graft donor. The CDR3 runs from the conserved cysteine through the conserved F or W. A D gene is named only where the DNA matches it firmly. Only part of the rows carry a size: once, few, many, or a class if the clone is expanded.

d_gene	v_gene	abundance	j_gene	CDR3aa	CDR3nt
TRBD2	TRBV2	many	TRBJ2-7	CASTQLAAYEQYF	TGTGCCAGCACACAACTAGCGGCCTACGAGCAGTACTTC
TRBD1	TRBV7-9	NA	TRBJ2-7	CASSWDRYYEQYF	TGTGCCAGCAGTTGGGACAGATACTACGAGCAGTACTTC
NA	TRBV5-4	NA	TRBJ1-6	CASRIRGMNPLHF	TGTGCCAGCAGGATCCGCGGCATGAACCCCCTCCACTTT
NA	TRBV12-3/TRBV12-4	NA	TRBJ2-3	CASILGARLTDTQYF	TGTGCCAGCATTTTAGGTGCGAGGCTCACAGATACGCAGTATTTT
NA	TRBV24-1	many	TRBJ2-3	CATRGTKPSTDTQYF	TGTGCCACCAGAGGGACAAAACCAAGCACAGATACGCAGTATTTT
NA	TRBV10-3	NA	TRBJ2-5	CAISGGTQEREYQETQYF	TGTGCCATCAGTGGAGGGACGCAGGAAAGAGAGTACCAAGAGACCCAGTACTTC
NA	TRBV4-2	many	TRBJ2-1	CASSQGGYNEQFF	TGTGCCAGCAGCCAAGGAGGATACAATGAGCAGTTCTTC
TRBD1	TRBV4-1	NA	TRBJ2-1	CASSQEGQRYNEQFF	TGCGCCAGCAGCCAAGAGGGACAGAGATACAATGAGCAGTTCTTC
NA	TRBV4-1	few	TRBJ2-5	CASSQADGIGETQYF	TGCGCCAGCAGCCAAGCGGATGGGATCGGGGAGACCCAGTACTTC
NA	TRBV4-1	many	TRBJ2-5	CASTQSGSLGETQYF	TGCGCCAGCACCCAGTCAGGGTCACTAGGGGAGACCCAGTACTTC
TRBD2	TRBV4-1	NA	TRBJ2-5	CASSQAAGVWETQYF	TGCGCCAGCAGCCAAGCGGCGGGAGTCTGGGAGACCCAGTACTTC
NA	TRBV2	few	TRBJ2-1	CASSVAQTSGGQNREQFF	TGTGCCAGCAGCGTCGCACAGACGTCCGGAGGGCAGAATCGTGAGCAGTTCTTC
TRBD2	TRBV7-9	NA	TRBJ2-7	CASSSQGLAGGFEQYF	TGTGCCAGCAGCTCCCAGGGACTAGCGGGAGGTTTCGAGCAGTACTTC
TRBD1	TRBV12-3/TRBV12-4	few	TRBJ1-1	CASSRRRRQGDEAFF	TGTGCCAGCAGCCGCAGGCGGCGGCAGGGGGATGAAGCTTTCTTT
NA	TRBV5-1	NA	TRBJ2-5	CASSSNPGRETQYF	TGCGCCAGCAGCTCCAATCCCGGACGAGAGACCCAGTACTTC
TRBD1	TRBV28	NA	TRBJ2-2	CASSLIPPGTGGAGELFF	TGTGCCAGCAGTTTAATCCCCCCCGGGACAGGGGGTGCCGGGGAGCTGTTTTTT
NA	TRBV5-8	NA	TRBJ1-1	CASSLALGGAFF	TGTGCCAGCAGCTTGGCCCTTGGGGGAGCTTTCTTT
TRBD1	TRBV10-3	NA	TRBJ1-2	CAISESSRTGRVMEGYTF	TGTGCCATCAGTGAGTCGAGTAGGACAGGGCGCGTGATGGAAGGCTACACCTTC
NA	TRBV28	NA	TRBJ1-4	CASKDSPNEKLFF	TGTGCCAGCAAGGACAGCCCTAATGAAAAACTGTTTTTT
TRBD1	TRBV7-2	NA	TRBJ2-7	CASSYRGQGDEQYF	TGTGCCAGCAGCTACCGGGGACAGGGAGATGAGCAGTACTTC
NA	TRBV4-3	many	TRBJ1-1	CASSPGFSVNTEAFF	TGCGCCAGCAGCCCCGGTTTTTCGGTTAACACTGAAGCTTTCTTT
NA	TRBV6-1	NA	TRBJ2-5	CASGAGPGVETQYF	TGTGCCAGCGGTGCGGGACCCGGGGTTGAGACCCAGTACTTC
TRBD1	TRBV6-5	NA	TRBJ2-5	CASSYGQGRETQYF	TGTGCCAGCAGCTACGGACAGGGGAGGGAGACCCAGTACTTC
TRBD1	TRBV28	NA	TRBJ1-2	CASSLPSTGGGNYGYTF	TGTGCCAGCAGTTTACCCTCGACAGGGGGGGGGAACTATGGCTACACCTTC
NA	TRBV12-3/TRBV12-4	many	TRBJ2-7	CASSFSGTYYEQYF	TGTGCCAGCAGTTTTTCGGGAACATACTACGAGCAGTACTTC
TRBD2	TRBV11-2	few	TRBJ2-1	CASSPNGLAGGPLRNEQFF	TGTGCCAGCAGCCCCAATGGGCTAGCGGGAGGGCCTTTGAGGAATGAGCAGTTCTTC
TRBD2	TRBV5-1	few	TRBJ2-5	CASSLVSGDYLETQYF	TGCGCCAGCAGCCTGGTATCGGGGGACTATTTGGAGACCCAGTACTTC
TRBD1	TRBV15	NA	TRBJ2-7	CATSRGDRYEQYF	TGTGCCACCAGCAGAGGGGACAGATACGAGCAGTACTTC
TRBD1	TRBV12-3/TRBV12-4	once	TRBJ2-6	CASGRQGAGTGANVLTF	TGTGCCTCGGGACGGCAGGGGGCGGGCACTGGGGCCAACGTCCTGACTTTC
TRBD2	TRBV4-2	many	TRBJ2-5	CASSQGSETSGQETQYF	TGTGCCAGCAGCCAAGGCAGTGAGACTAGCGGCCAAGAGACCCAGTACTTC
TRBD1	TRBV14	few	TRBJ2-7	CASSQTPGQIYEQYF	TGTGCCAGCAGCCAAACACCGGGACAGATCTACGAGCAGTACTTC
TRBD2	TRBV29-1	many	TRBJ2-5	CSVAAGGSQETQYF	TGCAGCGTTGCTGCGGGGGGAAGCCAAGAGACCCAGTACTTC
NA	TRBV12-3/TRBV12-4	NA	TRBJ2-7	CASSLGGSEYF	TGTGCCAGCAGTTTAGGGGGATCGGAGTACTTC
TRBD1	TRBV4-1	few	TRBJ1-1	CASSPSTRQGSTEAFF	TGCGCCAGCAGCCCGTCGACAAGACAGGGGTCCACTGAAGCTTTCTTT
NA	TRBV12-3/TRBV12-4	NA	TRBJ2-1	CASSTPNNEQFF	TGTGCCAGCAGTACACCCAACAATGAGCAGTTCTTC
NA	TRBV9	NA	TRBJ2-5	CASRTATGETQYF	TGTGCCAGCAGGACCGCCACAGGAGAGACCCAGTACTTC
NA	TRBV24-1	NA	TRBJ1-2	CATSDTAFTGSREGYTF	TGTGCCACCAGTGATACCGCGTTCACAGGAAGTAGGGAGGGCTACACCTTC
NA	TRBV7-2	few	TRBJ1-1	CANEPARRATEAFF	TGTGCCAACGAGCCCGCCAGGAGGGCCACTGAAGCTTTCTTT
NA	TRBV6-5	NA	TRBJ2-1	CASSTMARGGFSYNEQFF	TGTGCCAGCAGTACTATGGCGCGTGGCGGTTTCTCCTACAATGAGCAGTTCTTC
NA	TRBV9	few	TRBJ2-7	CASSGGLAPYEQYF	TGTGCCAGCAGCGGTGGTTTAGCGCCCTACGAGCAGTACTTC
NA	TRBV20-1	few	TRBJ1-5	CSAKGDSNQPQHF	TGCAGTGCTAAAGGGGATAGCAATCAGCCCCAGCATTTT
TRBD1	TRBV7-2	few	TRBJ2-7	CASSLSPGQGRNEQYF	TGTGCCAGCAGCTTATCTCCGGGACAGGGGCGAAACGAGCAGTACTTC
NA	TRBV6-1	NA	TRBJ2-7	CASRNEVGVGEQYF	TGTGCCAGCAGAAATGAGGTAGGGGTCGGCGAGCAGTACTTC
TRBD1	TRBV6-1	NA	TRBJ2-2	CASSLQGENTGELFF	TGTGCCAGCAGTCTGCAGGGGGAGAACACCGGGGAGCTGTTTTTT
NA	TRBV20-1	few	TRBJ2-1	CSARGQAPHPIMFF	TGCAGTGCTAGAGGGCAAGCTCCTCATCCCATCATGTTCTTC